These 2 T cell receptor beta chains share one sample of origin, sequenced in a study of T-cell memory formation after mild COVID-19. Each CDR3 protein gets one entry after TCRdb re-called the 5' RACE reads with MiXCR. The sample holds 300,000 to 400,000 distinct CDR3 sequences, about an eighth seen once. Sequenced sample: PBMCs or a T cell subset sorted from them (not recorded which). These receptors were collected from a man aged 18 to 29 who had mild COVID-19 (a few samples of this study predate the infection). Cell type and time point are not known.

The J gene is TRBJ1-1, the V gene TRBV5-1; weak D call: TRBD1 (5 bases). The CDR3 is made up of 12 amino acids. The germline CDR1 and CDR2 sequences are SGHRS and YFSETQ. With 4 bases removed from V and 5 bases from J, the gap between germline ends came to 9 bases. CDR3 protein: CASSPGETEAFF. CDR3 nucleotide sequence: TGCGCCAGCAGCCCGGGGGAAACTGAAGCTTTCTTT.

Many counts were recorded for this clonotype. The chain couples TRBV2 to TRBJ1-5, with D uncertain. CDR3 length equals 13 residues. Germline assignment: CDR1 SNHLY and CDR2 FYNNEI. With 5 bases removed from V and 6 bases from J, the gap between germline ends came to 11 bases. The CDR3 is CASSPLERQPQHF. The DNA of the CDR3 is TGTGCCAGCAGTCCCCTTGAGCGTCAGCCCCAGCATTTT. The full variable domain, with the rest looked up from reference TRBV2 and TRBJ1-5, is EPEVTQTPSHQVTQMGQEVILRCVPISNHLYFYWYRQILGQKVEFLVSFYNNEISEKSEIFDDQFSVERPDGSNFTLKIRSTKLEDSAMYFCASSPLERQPQHFGDGTRLSIL.